The T cell receptor (beta chain) under discussion was sequenced for a study of Ad26.COV2.S vaccination and SARS-CoV-2 variants. At the level of the study: Each vaccinee took Ad26.COV2.S intramuscularly, once or twice 56 days apart.

Study-level results: An underestimation of total T cell responses may have resulted from the TCR breadth and depth analyses. Placebo recipients trailed vaccine recipients in spike-specific TCR breadth.

The treatment is: around 19 received Ad26.COV2.S at low or high dose, single or two shots; several received placebo; per-sample allocation not given. Specimen acquisition occurred on day 63 following the initial vaccine or placebo injection. An adult aged 18-55 years in Boston served as the donor. Sequencing was performed with immunoSEQ multiplex PCR; in TCRdb, only in-frame clones are kept and a portion is missing. The sample includes some 250,000 clones, over 75% of them seen just once. A remark on this clone: Its antigen remains unidentified.

Germline CDR1 and CDR2: MNHEY and SVGAGI. Trimming removed 2 bases at V and 5 bases at J, with 13 bases between. The CDR3 runs to 15 residues. This specimen consisted of peripheral blood, obtained in a trial of Ad26.COV2.S vaccine versus placebo. The chain uses TRBV6-5 and TRBJ2-1; D may match TRBD1 or TRBD2 (5 bases each). The clonotype was recovered from a person between 18 and 65 years old who received the Ad26.COV2.S COVID-19 vaccine or a placebo. CDR3 DNA: TGTGCCAGCAGTTACGAGTATGGGACCAACAATGAGCAGTTCTTC. The encoded protein is CASSYEYGTNNEQFF.